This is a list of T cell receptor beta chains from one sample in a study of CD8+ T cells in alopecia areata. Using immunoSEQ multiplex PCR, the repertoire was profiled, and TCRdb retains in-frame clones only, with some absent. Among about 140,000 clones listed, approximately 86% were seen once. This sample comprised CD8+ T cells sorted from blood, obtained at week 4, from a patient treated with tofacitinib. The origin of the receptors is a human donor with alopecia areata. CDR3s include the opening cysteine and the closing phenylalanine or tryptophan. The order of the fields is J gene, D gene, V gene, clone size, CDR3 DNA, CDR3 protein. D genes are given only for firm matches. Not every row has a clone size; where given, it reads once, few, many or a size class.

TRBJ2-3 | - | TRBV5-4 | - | TGTGCCAGCAGCTTGGAGGACTTCACAGATACGCAGTATTTT | CASSLEDFTDTQYF
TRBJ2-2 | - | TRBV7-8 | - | TGTGCCAGCAGACTAGGATCGGGCCGGGAGCTGTTTTTT | CASRLGSGRELFF
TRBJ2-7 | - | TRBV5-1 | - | TGCGCCAGCAGCTTGTTGAGGTCTGACTACGAGCAGTACTTC | CASSLLRSDYEQYF
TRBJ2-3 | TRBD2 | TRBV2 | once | TGTGCCAGCAGGACTACCACTAGCGGCAACACAGATACGCAGTATTTT | CASRTTTSGNTDTQYF
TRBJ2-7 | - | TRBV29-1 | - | TGCAGCGTTGAGATTGTAGGGGACTCCTCCTACGAGCAGTACTTC | CSVEIVGDSSYEQYF
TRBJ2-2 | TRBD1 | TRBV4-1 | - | TGCGCCAGCAGCCATCCGCGACAGGGTCCCGGGGAGCTGTTTTTT | CASSHPRQGPGELFF
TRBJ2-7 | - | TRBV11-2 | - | TGTGCCAGCAGCCCAGAGAGAGTCTCCTACGAGCAGTACTTC | CASSPERVSYEQYF
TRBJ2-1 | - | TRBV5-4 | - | TGTGCCAGCAGCTTGGCCGGGGTCGAAGGCGCGGTCTTC | CASSLAGVEGAVF
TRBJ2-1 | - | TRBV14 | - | TGTGCCAGCAGCCCCCCCTTCACCAACAATGAGCAGTTCTTC | CASSPPFTNNEQFF
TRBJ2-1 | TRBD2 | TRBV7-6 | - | TGTGCCAGCAGCCCCGGGGGGGGTGAGCAGTTCTTC | CASSPGGGEQFF
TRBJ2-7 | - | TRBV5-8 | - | TGTGCCAGCAGCTTGGGTTCGGAGCTATACGAGCAGTACTTC | CASSLGSELYEQYF
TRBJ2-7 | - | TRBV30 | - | TGTGCCTGGGAAGCTACAGGGACGGCGGGCGAGCAGTACTTC | CAWEATGTAGEQYF
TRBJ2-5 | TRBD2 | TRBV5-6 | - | TGTGCCAGCAGCCCCAACCCTACACTAGCGGGAGAAGAGACCCAGTACTTC | CASSPNPTLAGEETQYF
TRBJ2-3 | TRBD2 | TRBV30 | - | TGTGCCTGGAGTGCCGGGACTAGTGAACGCACAGATACGCAGTATTTT | CAWSAGTSERTDTQYF
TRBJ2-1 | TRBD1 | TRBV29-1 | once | TGCAGCGTGATCACCGGGACAGGGTACAATGAGCAGTTCTTC | CSVITGTGYNEQFF
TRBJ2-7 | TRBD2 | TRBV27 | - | TGTGCCAGCAGTTTGGGCGGGAGGGGCTACGAGCAGTACTTC | CASSLGGRGYEQYF
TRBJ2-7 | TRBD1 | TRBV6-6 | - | TGTGCCAGCAGTTGGGACAGGGAAACTTCCTACGAGCAGTACTTC | CASSWDRETSYEQYF
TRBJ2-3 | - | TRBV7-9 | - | TGTGCCAGCAGCTATCGAGGACGGGGCACAGATACGCAGTATTTT | CASSYRGRGTDTQYF
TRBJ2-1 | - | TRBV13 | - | TGTGCCAGCCGTCCATGGCAGGTCAATGAGCAGTTCTTC | CASRPWQVNEQFF
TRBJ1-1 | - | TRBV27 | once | TGTGCCAGCAGTTTGCAGACGGCGAACACTGAAGCTTTCTTT | CASSLQTANTEAFF
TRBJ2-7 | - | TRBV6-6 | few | TGTGCCAGCAGTTACTCGAGGCAGCCAGGGTACGAGCAGTACTTC | CASSYSRQPGYEQYF
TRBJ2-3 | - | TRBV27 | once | TGTGCCAGCAGTTTATTCAATACGCAGTATTTT | CASSLFNTQYF
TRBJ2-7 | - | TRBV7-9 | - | TGTGCCAGCAGCTTGGGGACGTCTCCGGGGCAGTACTTC | CASSLGTSPGQYF
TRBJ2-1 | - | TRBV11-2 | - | TGTGCCAGCAGCTTCGATAGCAACTACAATGAGCAGTTCTTC | CASSFDSNYNEQFF
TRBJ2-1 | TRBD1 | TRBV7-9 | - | TGTGCCAGCAGTCTTCTCCCGGGACAGGGGGCGTCCGATGAGCAGTTCTTC | CASSLLPGQGASDEQFF
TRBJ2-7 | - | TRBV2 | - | TGTGCCAGCAGTGAACAACCCGAATACTACGAGCAGTACTTC | CASSEQPEYYEQYF
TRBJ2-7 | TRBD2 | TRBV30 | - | TGTGCCACCGATGGACTAGCCAGGTTCGAGCAGTACTTC | CATDGLARFEQYF